Listed here are 7 T cell receptor beta chains from one sample, sequenced in a study of T cells in Graves' hyperthyroidism and ophthalmopathy. The CDR3 regions of TCR beta were amplified from RNA transcripts. HTBI primers were used for first-round RT-PCR of the TCR CDR3. TCRdb reanalysed the multiplex PCR reads using MiXCR and keeps one entry per CDR3 protein. The repertoire holds about 600,000 distinct CDR3 sequences, with roughly 16% as singletons. Sample: blood. Source of these receptors: a woman aged 35 to 49 with Graves' ophthalmopathy.

This clonotype has ten or more counts. The gene calls are TRBV7-2 and TRBJ2-1, with 8 bases matching TRBD2. The CDR3 contains 15 residues. Per the germline V gene, CDR1 is SGHTA and CDR2 is FQGNSA. With 7 bases clipped from V and 3 bases from J, the junction kept 8 bases outside the gene matches. Written as DNA, the CDR3 is TGTGCCAGCACGAGCGGGGGCGGGGACTACAATGAGCAGTTCTTC. Amino acids: CASTSGGGDYNEQFF.

In this sample, this clonotype turned up many times. The chain combines TRBV6-1 with TRBJ1-5, with 10 nucleotides matching TRBD1. This CDR3 has 17 amino acids. Losses at the gene ends were 5 bases for V and 1 base for J; bases not matched to a gene: 8. The germline V gene encodes CDR1 MNHNS and CDR2 SASEGT. The CDR3 here is CASSRRPGQGSNQPQHF. In DNA, the CDR3 is TGTGCCAGCAGTCGACGCCCGGGACAGGGGAGCAATCAGCCCCAGCATTTT.

This clonotype has more than one count but fewer than ten. The DNA for the CDR3 is TGTGCCATGGGAAAGGGGGGGGGCAATCAGCCCCAGCATTTT. Its protein is CAMGKGGGNQPQHF. The rearrangement uses TRBV6-1 and TRBJ1-5; a weak D match, TRBD1 (6 bases). CDR1 and CDR2 (germline): MNHNS, SASEGT. V gave up 10 bases and J gave up 2 bases, with 15 bases separating them. The CDR3 is 14 amino acids.

This clonotype came up many times. The chain combines TRBV3-1 with TRBJ2-1; a possible D gene is TRBD2 (6 bases). The CDR3 length is 17 residues. Germline CDR1 reads LGHDT; CDR2 reads YNNKEL (reference sequence). Trimming cost V 4 bases and J 5 bases, with 21 bases left between them. The CDR3: CASSPGPGEGLNNEQFF. The CDR3 DNA sequence: TGTGCCAGCAGCCCAGGACCGGGAGAAGGCTTAAACAATGAGCAGTTCTTC.

This clonotype has at least ten counts. V is TRBV3-1 and J is TRBJ2-1, with TRBD2 identical over 10 bases. The CDR3 spans 15 residues. V lost 2 bases and J lost 6; bases outside the gene matches: 4. Germline CDR1 reads LGHDT; CDR2 reads YNNKEL (reference sequence). The CDR3 sequence: CASSQSSGGFNEQFF. CDR3 DNA: TGTGCCAGCAGCCAATCTAGCGGGGGTTTCAATGAGCAGTTCTTC.

This clonotype was seen at least ten times. The V and J genes are TRBV28 and TRBJ2-5; the match to TRBD2 covers 11 bases. This CDR3 comprises 14 residues. Germline V gene lookup returns CDR1 MDHEN and CDR2 SYDVKM. V trimming: 6 bases; J trimming: 5 bases; junction bases outside the gene matches: 5. The CDR3 DNA is TGTGCCAGCAGGGATAGCGGGAGGGGTGAGACCCAGTACTTC. Its protein is CASRDSGRGETQYF.

This clonotype showed up many times. J is TRBJ1-5 and V is TRBV6-1; D is perhaps TRBD1 (5 bases). The CDR3 contains 14 residues. Per the germline V gene, CDR1 is MNHNS and CDR2 is SASEGT. Trimming stripped 5 bases from V and 3 bases from J, with 11 bases between. This CDR3 reads CASSFLGDNQPQHF. The DNA of the CDR3 is TGTGCCAGCAGTTTTTTGGGGGACAATCAGCCCCAGCATTTT.